The clone carrying this TCR beta chain was counted many times. Its antigen is undetermined. This record comes from a study of T-cell memory formation after mild COVID-19. A single record per CDR3 protein comes from TCRdb applying MiXCR to the 5' RACE reads. The top ten hold approximately 22% of the sample, which has 300,000 to 400,000 distinct CDR3 sequences, roughly 15% seen once. This CDR3 region has 15 residues. CDR1 and CDR2 from the germline V gene are WNHNN and SYGVQD (reference sequence). Trimming took 6 bases from V and 9 from J, leaving 22 bases between them. General study findings and limits: Later expanders leaned CD4+, whereas clones that contracted between day 15 and 85 were balanced CD4/CD8.

The chain uses TRBV10-1 and TRBJ2-3; D may match TRBD1 or TRBD2 (6 bases each). The TCR originated in a young man who had mild COVID-19 (a few samples of this study predate the infection). Cell type and time point are not known. Sequencing was done on a sample of PBMCs or a T cell subset sorted from them (not recorded which). The CDR3, as DNA: TGCGCCAGCAGCTCGGGGACAACGGGGGTTCAGACGCAGTATTTT. This codes for CASSSGTTGVQTQYF.